The 25 T cell receptor beta chains reported below all come from one sample, sequenced in a study of T cell repertoires in cytomegalovirus infection. Their recognized antigens are unknown. In TCRdb, the reads were re-called with MiXCR into one record per CDR3 protein. The sample includes around 19,000 distinct CDR3 sequences, about 40% of them seen just once. Material: CD8+ T cells from cultured PBMCs, obtained from culture after CMV antigen stimulation. All receptors come from a human donor in good health (CMV status not recorded). Some clones in this sample may be carry-over from other donors' samples.

This clonotype was counted a few times. The chain couples TRBV5-6 to TRBJ2-2; no clear D. The germline V gene encodes CDR1 SGHDT and CDR2 YYEEEE. The V gene lost 2 bases and the J gene lost 2 bases, with 7 bases spanning the gap. The CDR3 has 14 amino acids. The CDR3 loop is CASSFTVNTGELFF. CDR3 sequence (DNA): TGTGCCAGCAGCTTTACAGTTAACACCGGGGAGCTGTTTTTT.

This clonotype occurred once. V usage is TRBV4-1 and J usage is TRBJ2-2; D not resolved. Germline lookup yields CDR1 MGHRA and CDR2 YSYEKL. The CDR3 runs to 15 residues. V was clipped by 7 bases and J by 0 bases, with 12 bases between them. The CDR3 loop reads CASTPASPNTGELFF. The CDR3 DNA reads TGCGCCAGCACCCCAGCCAGTCCGAACACCGGGGAGCTGTTTTTT.

The chain links TRBV19 to TRBJ1-5, with a weak D call TRBD1 (6 bases). CDR1 and CDR2 from the germline V gene are LNHDA and SQIVND (reference sequence). V lost 9 bases, J lost 1 base, and 22 bases lay in between. The CDR3 runs to 17 residues. CDR3 sequence reads: CARSLRSGHPSNQPQHF. In DNA form, the CDR3 reads TGTGCCAGGAGCCTCAGGTCGGGACACCCAAGCAATCAGCCCCAGCATTTT.

This chain links TRBV12-3 or TRBV12-4 with TRBJ2-1, with 9 bases lining up with TRBD1. J gave up 10 bases and V 1 base, and 8 bases lay outside the gene matches. The CDR3 is 15 amino acids. This CDR3 reads CASSLELWGTGEQFF. CDR3 bases: TGTGCCAGCAGTTTAGAGCTTTGGGGGACAGGGGAGCAGTTCTTC.

In this sample, this clonotype turned up a few times. The chain is built from TRBV7-6 and TRBJ2-1, with D maybe TRBD1 (6 bases). Trimming took 2 bases from V and 7 from J, leaving 9 bases between them. Germline V gene lookup returns CDR1 SGHVS and CDR2 FNYEAQ. The CDR3 contains 13 residues. DNA of the CDR3: TGTGCCAGCAGCTTACAGGGGTGGAATGAGCAGTTCTTC. Translating it yields CASSLQGWNEQFF.

The CDR3 DNA sequence: TGTGCCAGCAGCTTAGCCGGGACTAGCTTCCTTTTGGATGAGCAGTTCTTC. Its translation is CASSLAGTSFLLDEQFF. The rearrangement joins TRBV7-2 to TRBJ2-1, with TRBD2 identical over 9 bases. With V trimmed by 0 bases and J by 8 bases, 11 bases remained unmatched. Germline assignment: CDR1 SGHTA and CDR2 FQGNSA. The CDR3 runs to 17 residues.

In DNA, the CDR3 is TGCAGTGCTAGAGATGGTCAGGGCTATTACAATCAGCCCCAGCATTTT. Its translation is CSARDGQGYYNQPQHF. The chain employs TRBV20-1 and TRBJ1-5; the D gene is possibly TRBD1 (5 bases). CDR3 length equals 16 residues. Germline CDR1 and CDR2: DFQATT and SNEGSKA (reference sequence). The ends were cut back, 0 bases at V and 3 bases at J, with 15 bases in the middle.

The gene calls are TRBV5-1 and TRBJ2-1, with no clear D. Per germline, CDR1 SGHRS and CDR2 YFSETQ. This CDR3 is built from 13 residues. Deletions cut 2 bases from V and 9 bases from J, with 12 bases between. The CDR3 reads CASSFTLELEQFF. Here the CDR3 DNA reads TGCGCCAGCAGCTTTACACTGGAACTTGAGCAGTTCTTC.

The chain couples TRBV5-6 to TRBJ2-7, with 11 bases aligning to TRBD1. Germline V gene sequence: CDR1 SGHDT, CDR2 YYEEEE. Trimming cost V 4 bases and J 2 bases; bases outside gene matches: 5. The CDR3 extends over 15 amino acids. The CDR3 nucleotides read TGTGCCAGCAGCCTAGGGACAGGGGGTCCCTACGAGCAGTACTTC. This encodes CASSLGTGGPYEQYF.

This clonotype was detected ten times or more. V is TRBV6-1 and J is TRBJ1-4, with D hard to call. Trimming removed 0 bases at V and 0 bases at J, with 8 bases between. The CDR3 is 16 amino acids. CDR1 and CDR2 (germline): MNHNS, SASEGT. The CDR3: CASSEAPGPTNEKLFF. The CDR3 bases are TGTGCCAGCAGTGAAGCTCCCGGACCAACTAATGAAAAACTGTTTTTT.

The J gene is TRBJ1-1, the V gene TRBV20-1; D is unclear. V dropped 1 base and J dropped 3 bases, with 15 bases sitting between them. CDR1 DFQATT and CDR2 SNEGSKA come from the germline V gene (reference sequence). CDR3 size: 15 residues. The CDR3 coding sequence is TGCAGTGCTAGAGCTTTTGGCAGTCCCGACACTGAAGCTTTCTTT. Its protein is CSARAFGSPDTEAFF.

In this sample, this clonotype turned up a few times. The genes are TRBV5-1 and TRBJ1-1; TRBD1 is a possible D gene (5 bases). Germline CDR1 is SGHRS and CDR2 is YFSETQ. CDR3 length: 12 amino acids. V gave up 4 bases and J gave up 4 bases, with 8 bases separating them. CDR3 nucleotides: TGCGCCAGCAGCGCCGGGGGCACTGAAGCTTTCTTT. Encoded protein: CASSAGGTEAFF.

The chain is built from TRBV6-2 or TRBV6-3 and TRBJ1-1, with TRBD1 as a possible D gene (5 bases). Trimming stripped 0 bases from V and 6 bases from J, with 14 bases between. Germline lookup yields CDR1 MNHEY and CDR2 SVGEGT. The CDR3 has 15 residues. For the CDR3, the DNA is TGTGCCAGCAGTTACTCGGAAGGGGCGCTGGCTGAAGCTTTCTTT. Amino acids: CASSYSEGALAEAFF.

The genes are TRBV4-3 and TRBJ1-1; 7 bases line up with TRBD1. Losses at the gene ends were 0 bases for V and 7 bases for J; bases not matched to a gene: 8. Germline V CDR1 and CDR2: LGHNA, YSLEER. The length of the CDR3 is 15 residues. CDR3 sequence (DNA): TGCGCCAGCAGCCAAGATAGGGACACAGGGGTTGAAGCTTTCTTT. Translated: CASSQDRDTGVEAFF.

V gene TRBV7-9 combines with J gene TRBJ2-7; D ambiguous. Per the germline V gene, CDR1 is SEHNR and CDR2 is FQNEAQ (reference sequence). V lost 4 bases and J lost 1, with 11 bases in between. The CDR3 consists of 14 residues. The CDR3 here is CASSSTGSSYEQYF. The CDR3 nucleotides are TGTGCCAGCAGCTCGACTGGAAGTTCCTACGAGCAGTACTTC.

This clonotype was detected only a few times. V is TRBV11-3 and J is TRBJ2-7, with D unclear. Germline V lookup: CDR1 SGHNT, CDR2 YENEEA. There are 13 residues in the CDR3. V was trimmed by 8 bases and J by 2 bases, leaving 13 bases between them. CDR3 residues: CASAGRTTYEQYF. CDR3 nucleotide sequence: TGTGCCAGCGCTGGACGGACGACCTACGAGCAGTACTTC.

The chain recombines TRBV11-2 with TRBJ2-7; the match to TRBD1 covers 9 bases. Germline V lookup: CDR1 SGHAT, CDR2 FQNNGV. Trimming took 5 bases from V and 2 from J; bases not matched to a gene: 7. This CDR3 has 15 residues. CDR3 region: CASSTWTGVAYEQYF. The CDR3 nucleotides read TGTGCCAGCAGCACCTGGACAGGGGTGGCCTACGAGCAGTACTTC.

V usage is TRBV11-2 and J usage is TRBJ2-2, with D perhaps TRBD2 (5 bases). CDR1 and CDR2 from the germline V gene are SGHAT and FQNNGV. Trimming cost V 5 bases and J 5 bases, with 9 bases left between them. The CDR3 contains 13 residues. The CDR3 sequence is CASSRERTGELFF. The DNA of the CDR3 is TGTGCCAGCAGCCGGGAAAGGACCGGGGAGCTGTTTTTT.

The CDR3 is CASSRVYDGNTEAFF. CDR3 bases: TGTGCCAGCTCCAGGGTTTACGATGGAAACACTGAAGCTTTCTTT. This chain uses TRBV12-3 or TRBV12-4 with TRBJ1-1, with D maybe TRBD1 (5 bases). Deletions cut 8 bases from V and 2 bases from J, with 18 bases between. The CDR3 has 15 amino acids.

There are a few counts of this clonotype. V and J are TRBV28 and TRBJ1-3; D remains ambiguous. Trimming stripped 2 bases from V and 0 bases from J, with 8 bases between. The CDR3 extends over 15 amino acids. From germline, CDR1 is MDHEN and CDR2 SYDVKM. The CDR3: CASSLNQASGNTIYF. The DNA of the CDR3 is TGTGCCAGCAGTTTAAATCAGGCCTCTGGAAACACCATATATTTT.

This clonotype was seen a single time. J is TRBJ2-4 and V is TRBV7-4; 8 nucleotides align to TRBD1. The V and J ends lost 5 bases and 4 bases, in that order; junction bases with no gene match: 7. CDR3 length: 15 amino acids. Per the germline V gene, CDR1 is SGHVT and CDR2 is SQSDAQ. CDR3 region: CASSRGTGIKNIQYF. CDR3 in DNA: TGTGCCAGCAGCCGTGGGACAGGCATAAAAAACATTCAGTACTTC.

The J gene is TRBJ2-6, the V gene TRBV10-3; weak D call: TRBD2 (6 bases). V dropped 3 bases and J dropped 2 bases, with 14 bases sitting between them. This CDR3 spans 17 amino acids. Looked up from germline, CDR1 is ENHRY and CDR2 is SYGVKD. CDR3 amino acids: CAISDPAGGAGANVLTF. Here the CDR3 DNA reads TGTGCCATCAGTGACCCAGCAGGAGGGGCTGGGGCCAACGTCCTGACTTTC.

The chain combines TRBV19 with TRBJ1-1; D is unresolved. The V gene's germline CDR1 is LNHDA and CDR2 SQIVND (reference sequence). This CDR3 spans 14 amino acids. V lost 2 bases to trimming and J lost 1 base, with 8 bases between them. CDR3 nucleotide sequence: TGTGCCAGTAGTATAAGGCAGAAGAACACTGAAGCTTTCTTT. Amino acid sequence: CASSIRQKNTEAFF.

J is TRBJ2-5 and V is TRBV7-8; D may match TRBD1 or TRBD2 (7 bases each). This CDR3 region has 20 residues. V was pared by 0 bases and J by 1 base, with 24 bases between. Per the germline V gene, CDR1 is SGHVS and CDR2 is FQNEAQ. This chain's CDR3 is CASSLADTRGGTAPQETQYF. DNA for the CDR3: TGTGCCAGCAGCTTAGCGGACACGAGGGGAGGGACAGCACCCCAAGAGACCCAGTACTTC.

V gene TRBV6-5 combines with J gene TRBJ2-4, with 8 positions matching TRBD1. V lost 6 bases to trimming and J lost 0 bases; unmatched junction nucleotides: 7. Germline values: CDR1 MNHEY, CDR2 SVGAGI. The CDR3 spans 16 residues. The CDR3 sequence: CASRSTGELAKNIQYF. CDR3 nucleotide sequence: TGTGCCAGCAGGTCGACAGGGGAACTAGCCAAAAACATTCAGTACTTC.